The following is a T cell receptor (beta chain) sequence with its context. The target antigen is unknown. This table comes from immunoSEQ multiplex PCR, and its TCRdb copy is limited to in-frame clones, with some not included. Of approximately 160,000 clones listed, approximately 90% were seen once; the top ten hold around 4%. Trimming pared 2 bases from V and 3 bases from J, leaving 7 bases between. The germline V gene has CDR1 SGHTA and CDR2 FQGTGA. The CDR3 has 13 residues. The sample comes from a study of T cell responses to AZD1222 COVID-19 vaccine. General study results and limits: With dominance at 160-218 and 743-854, vaccine-associated CD4 TCRs spanned spike.

This sample comprised peripheral blood, obtained on day 0 of AZD1222 vaccination. The source is an adult in good health. J is TRBJ1-1 and V is TRBV7-3; D uncertain. Written as DNA, the CDR3 is TGTGCCAGCAGCTTACTTTTGGACACTGAAGCTTTCTTT. Its protein product is CASSLLLDTEAFF.